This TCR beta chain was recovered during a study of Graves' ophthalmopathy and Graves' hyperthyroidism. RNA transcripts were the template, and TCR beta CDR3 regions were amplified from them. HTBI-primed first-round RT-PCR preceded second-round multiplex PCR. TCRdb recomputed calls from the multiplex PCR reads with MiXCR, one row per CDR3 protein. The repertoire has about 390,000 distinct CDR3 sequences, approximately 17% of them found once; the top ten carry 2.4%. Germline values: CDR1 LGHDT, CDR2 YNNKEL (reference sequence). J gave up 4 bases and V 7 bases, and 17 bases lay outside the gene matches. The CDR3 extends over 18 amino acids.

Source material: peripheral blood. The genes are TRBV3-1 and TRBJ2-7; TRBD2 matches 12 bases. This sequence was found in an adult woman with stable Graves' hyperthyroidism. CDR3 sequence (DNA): TGTGCCAGCACCCCCCGTCTAGCGGGAGGGCCCTCTTGGTACGAGCAGTACTTC. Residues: CASTPRLAGGPSWYEQYF.